This T cell receptor (beta chain) stems from a study of CD8 T cells in ankylosing spondylitis. Study findings and constraints: Previous work reported some of these motif variants in the synovial fluid and blood of reactive arthritis.

Quantitative 5'-RACE with molecular barcodes produced the TCR beta libraries. TCRdb reprocessed the 5' RACE reads via MiXCR and lists one record per CDR3 protein. Altogether 250,000 to 350,000 distinct CDR3 sequences are present, around 20% being singletons, with the ten largest covering 7.8%. CDR3 length: 13 residues. V was trimmed by 7 bases and J by 7 bases, leaving 14 bases between them. The germline V gene has CDR1 MNHNS and CDR2 SASEGT. In the case of this clonotype: Its antigen is unknown.

This TCR was sampled from a male donor with ankylosing spondylitis or in good health (not recorded which). The V gene is TRBV6-1, the J gene TRBJ2-1; D tentatively reads TRBD1 or TRBD2 (5 bases each). Sequenced input: blood, either unsorted or a sorted T cell fraction (not recorded which). The CDR3, as DNA: TGTGCCAGCACCCGGGGCGTCGGAAATGAGCAGTTCTTC. It encodes CASTRGVGNEQFF.